A single sample is the source of the 27 T cell receptor beta chains below, sequenced in a study of blood T cell repertoires in COVID-19. Assay: immunoSEQ multiplex PCR; the TCRdb copy retains only in-frame clones and omits some. The data show 200,000 to 300,000 clones, 70% to 90% seen once. Sequencing used peripheral blood. All receptors come from a woman aged 40-49 years with acute or convalescent COVID-19.

The genes are TRBV2 and TRBJ2-3; tentative D call: TRBD2 (5 bases). V was trimmed by 6 bases and J by 0 bases, leaving 10 bases between them. Germline V CDR1 and CDR2: SNHLY, FYNNEI. The CDR3 spans 14 residues. CDR3 coding DNA: TGTGCCAGCAGAGAGAGGACTAGCACAGATACGCAGTATTTT. This encodes CASRERTSTDTQYF.

The chain carries TRBV24-1 and TRBJ2-3; TRBD1 matches 9 bases. Trimming removed 1 base from V and 3 bases from J; junction bases left unmatched: 4. There are 16 residues in the CDR3. CDR1 KGHDR and CDR2 SFDVKD come from the germline V gene. CDR3 amino acids: CATSDLWGQGTDTQYF. CDR3 nucleotides: TGTGCCACCAGTGATTTATGGGGACAGGGTACAGATACGCAGTATTTT.

The chain employs TRBV4-1 and TRBJ1-2; no clear D. This CDR3 is 14 amino acids long. V lost 0 bases to trimming and J lost 4 bases, with 9 bases between them. Germline loops: CDR1 MGHRA, CDR2 YSYEKL. CDR3 nucleotides: TGCGCCAGCAGCCAAGATAACCAGGTCTATGGCTACACCTTC. Protein: CASSQDNQVYGYTF.

The genes are TRBV3-1 (or the pseudogene TRBV3-2) and TRBJ2-5; 8 nucleotides line up with TRBD1. CDR1 LGHDT and CDR2 YNNKEL come from the germline V gene (reference sequence). The CDR3 covers 14 residues. V lost 3 bases, J lost 4 bases, and 4 bases stayed unmatched. CDR3 residues: CASSHRQGSETQYF. CDR3 coding DNA: TGTGCCAGCAGCCATCGACAGGGGTCAGAGACCCAGTACTTC.

This clone appeared a single time. J is TRBJ1-1 and V is TRBV28; 7 bases line up with TRBD1. In germline, CDR1 is MDHEN, CDR2 SYDVKM. This CDR3 is built from 15 residues. With V trimmed by 3 bases and J by 1 base, 5 bases remained unmatched. The DNA of the CDR3 is TGTGCCAGCAGTTTGCCCGGGACAGCGAACACTGAAGCTTTCTTT. Translating it yields CASSLPGTANTEAFF.

This chain connects TRBV7-9 to TRBJ1-1; 12 bases are a match to TRBD1. This CDR3 comprises 16 residues. The germline gives CDR1 SEHNR, CDR2 FQNEAQ (reference sequence). Trimming at V came to 3 bases and at J to 5 bases, leaving 7 bases not matched to a gene. CDR3 amino acids: CASSFGGQGARTEAFF. As DNA, the CDR3 is TGTGCCAGCAGCTTTGGGGGACAGGGGGCGCGAACTGAAGCTTTCTTT.

As for this clone: The same CDR3 arises from other DNA sequences in this sample as well. The rearrangement uses TRBV5-1 and TRBJ1-2; TRBD1 matches 10 bases. The CDR3 totals 18 residues. V lost 2 bases to trimming and J lost 4 bases; unmatched junction nucleotides: 14. Germline assignment: CDR1 SGHRS and CDR2 YFSETQ. CDR3 sequence: CASSFLLGGTGVVYGYTF. CDR3 in DNA: TGCGCCAGCAGCTTTCTACTCGGGGGGACAGGGGTAGTCTATGGCTACACCTTC.

This sequence joins TRBV19 and TRBJ2-6; weak D call: TRBD2 (5 bases). V was trimmed by 6 bases and J by 0 bases, leaving 9 bases between them. This CDR3 has 15 amino acids. Germline V gene data show CDR1 as LNHDA and CDR2 as SQIVND (reference sequence). For the CDR3, the DNA is TGTGCCAGTAGCTCGGGGAGCTCTGGGGCCAACGTCCTGACTTTC. Translating it yields CASSSGSSGANVLTF. Based on the CDR3 plus reference TRBV19 and TRBJ2-6, the full variable domain is DGGITQSPKYLFRKEGQNVTLSCEQNLNHDAMYWYRQDPGQGLRLIYYSQIVNDFQKGDIAEGYSVSREKKESFPLTVTSAQKNPTAFYLCASSSGSSGANVLTFGAGSRLTVL.

This chain uses TRBV9 with TRBJ2-3; perhaps TRBD2 as D (6 bases). Germline CDR1 and CDR2: SGDLS and YYNGEE. Trimming pared 0 bases from V and 2 bases from J, leaving 16 bases between. CDR3 length: 17 residues. CDR3 region: CASSVGLAREYTDTQYF. DNA for the CDR3: TGTGCCAGCAGCGTAGGCCTCGCGCGGGAATACACAGATACGCAGTATTTT.

The chain recombines TRBV5-1 with TRBJ2-7; 7 nucleotides match TRBD1. There are 14 residues in the CDR3. The germline V gene encodes CDR1 SGHRS and CDR2 YFSETQ. V shed 4 bases, J shed 4 bases, and the junction held 8 bases outside the gene matches. The CDR3: CASSIRDRGYEQYV. CDR3 coding DNA: TGCGCCAGCAGCATTCGGGACAGAGGGTACGAGCAGTACGTC.

The chain joins TRBV7-2 to TRBJ1-1, with D possibly TRBD1 on 6 matching bases. This CDR3 contains 15 residues. The germline V gene has CDR1 SGHTA and CDR2 FQGNSA. V gave up 1 base and J gave up 1 base, with 10 bases separating them. CDR3 residues: CASSLVQGRNTEAFF. The CDR3 DNA reads as TGTGCCAGCAGCTTAGTACAGGGCCGGAACACTGAAGCTTTCTTT.

The sample holds a few counts of this clone. V gene TRBV13 combines with J gene TRBJ2-3; 7 nucleotides match TRBD1. V lost 6 bases to trimming and J lost 1 base; unmatched junction nucleotides: 4. CDR1 is PRHDT and CDR2 is FYEKMQ in the germline V gene (reference sequence). The length of the CDR3 is 14 residues. The CDR3 nucleotides read TGTGCCAGCAGTTCAACAGGGGGCACAGATACGCAGTATTTT. This codes for CASSSTGGTDTQYF.

V is TRBV29-1 and J is TRBJ1-2, with TRBD1 matching 10 bases. The CDR3 is 17 amino acids. Per the germline V gene, CDR1 is SQVTM and CDR2 is ANQGSEA. The V segment lost 3 bases and the J segment 5 bases; nucleotides outside the gene matches: 15. CDR3 DNA: TGCAGCGTTGATTCTCGAGCCGACAGGGGGCATCCTTATGGCTACACCTTC. Its protein product is CSVDSRADRGHPYGYTF.

The chain uses TRBV12-3 or TRBV12-4 and TRBJ2-1; D is possibly TRBD1 (6 bases). The CDR3 extends over 13 amino acids. Trimming removed 7 bases at V and 8 bases at J, with 15 bases between. The CDR3 spells CASNRGQIDEQFF. The CDR3 DNA follows: TGTGCCAGCAACAGAGGACAGATCGATGAGCAGTTCTTC.

This clone was detected once. The J gene is TRBJ2-1, the V gene TRBV3-1 (or the pseudogene TRBV3-2), with 7 nucleotides matching TRBD1. Germline values: CDR1 LGHDT, CDR2 YNNKEL (reference sequence). Losses at the gene ends were 8 bases for V and 10 bases for J; bases not matched to a gene: 23. The CDR3 consists of 17 residues. CDR3 in DNA: TGTGCCAGCGGAGCCAAGGGGCGGACAGGTAATTTGGGAGAGCAGTTCTTC. Encoded protein: CASGAKGRTGNLGEQFF.

V usage is TRBV25-1 and J usage is TRBJ1-2, with D maybe TRBD1 (6 bases). V lost 1 base and J lost 2, with 8 bases in between. This CDR3 contains 14 residues. From germline, CDR1 is MGHDK and CDR2 SYGVNS. This CDR3 is CASSESDRNYGYTF. The CDR3 region has the DNA TGTGCCAGCAGTGAATCTGACAGGAACTATGGCTACACCTTC.

The V gene is TRBV4-1, the J gene TRBJ2-7; the D gene is possibly TRBD2 (6 bases). Trimming shortened V by 0 bases and J by 2 bases, and 20 bases separated the two germline ends. The CDR3 is 18 amino acids. Germline CDR1 MGHRA, CDR2 YSYEKL. DNA of the CDR3: TGCGCCAGCAGCCAAGATGGCTGCGGAGGGGAACCGACCTACGAGCAGTACGTC. It encodes CASSQDGCGGEPTYEQYV.

The V and J genes are TRBV2 and TRBJ2-1; 10 bases line up with TRBD2. Germline assignment: CDR1 SNHLY and CDR2 FYNNEI. V shed 2 bases, J shed 12 bases, and the junction held 7 bases outside the gene matches. This CDR3 has 14 residues. As DNA, the CDR3 is TGTGCCAGCAGTGAAAGCGGGGGGGCGTTGAGGCAGTTCTTC. Encoded protein: CASSESGGALRQFF.

The CDR3 region has the DNA TGTGCCAGCAGCTTGGATCGGGGACAGGGGGGAAACACCATATATTTT. Protein product: CASSLDRGQGGNTIYF. V usage is TRBV5-4 and J usage is TRBJ1-3, with 10 bases matching TRBD1. Trimming removed 0 bases from V and 4 bases from J; junction bases left unmatched: 4. There are 16 residues in the CDR3. CDR1 and CDR2 from the germline V gene are SGHNT and YYREEE (reference sequence).

J is TRBJ1-5 and V is TRBV6-5; no reliable D call. Deletions cut 6 bases from V and 0 bases from J, with 6 bases between. The CDR3 consists of 13 residues. In germline, CDR1 is MNHEY, CDR2 SVGAGI. CDR3 residues: CASSLGSNQPQHF. CDR3 sequence (DNA): TGTGCCAGCAGCCTCGGTAGCAATCAGCCCCAGCATTTT.

The DNA of the CDR3 is TGTGCCAGCAGCGTAGCGGGGGGCGCGGGCACAGATACGCAGTATTTT. Its translation is CASSVAGGAGTDTQYF. This sequence joins TRBV9 and TRBJ2-3, with D perhaps matching TRBD2 (7 bases). The germline gives CDR1 SGDLS, CDR2 YYNGEE. Trimming stripped 0 bases from V and 1 base from J, with 12 bases between. The CDR3 has 16 residues.

This clone is a singleton in its sample. This chain connects TRBV12-5 to TRBJ1-4; tentative D call: TRBD1 (6 bases). In germline, CDR1 is LGHNT, CDR2 FRNRAP. This CDR3 has 16 residues. V shed 1 base and J shed 2 bases, with 11 bases lying between them. CDR3 sequence reads: CASGLDPGATNEKLFF. The CDR3 nucleotides read TGTGCTAGTGGTTTGGACCCAGGGGCCACTAATGAAAAACTGTTTTTT.

J is TRBJ1-2 and V is TRBV5-1, with a possible D match to TRBD1 (5 bases). CDR1 SGHRS and CDR2 YFSETQ come from the germline V gene. Trimming cost V 4 bases and J 5 bases, with 18 bases left between them. This CDR3 comprises 15 residues. In nucleotides, the CDR3 is TGCGCCAGCAGCCCCCGACCTGACAGAAATTATGGCTACACCTTC. Protein product: CASSPRPDRNYGYTF. Looking up the rest from reference TRBV5-1 and TRBJ1-2 gives the full variable domain: KAGVTQTPRYLIKTRGQQVTLSCSPISGHRSVSWYQQTPGQGLQFLFEYFSETQRNKGNFPGRFSGRQFSNSRSEMNVSTLELGDSALYLCASSPRPDRNYGYTFGSGTRLTVV.

This clone was observed once. This rearrangement joins TRBV5-1 to TRBJ1-3; TRBD1 is a possible D gene (5 bases). This CDR3 is built from 18 residues. Between the trimmed V and J ends, which lost 4 bases and 0 bases, there was a span of 20 bases. Per germline, CDR1 SGHRS and CDR2 YFSETQ. CDR3 loop: CASSPRGAADYSGNTIYF. As DNA, the CDR3 is TGCGCCAGCAGCCCTCGCGGGGCAGCGGATTACTCTGGAAACACCATATATTTT.

The rearrangement uses TRBV6-4 and TRBJ1-4; 10 bases align to TRBD1. Trimming removed 10 bases from V and 5 bases from J; junction bases left unmatched: 4. Germline V gene data show CDR1 as MRHNA and CDR2 as SNTAGT. The CDR3 extends over 13 amino acids. CDR3 DNA: TGTGCCATCCCGGACAGGGGGAATGAAAAACTGTTTTTT. This codes for CAIPDRGNEKLFF.

The chain has TRBV2 and TRBJ1-6; D uncertain. Trimming removed 3 bases at V and 9 bases at J, with 9 bases between. The CDR3 is 13 amino acids. Germline values: CDR1 SNHLY, CDR2 FYNNEI. CDR3 region: CASSDSPPSPLHF. The CDR3 nucleotides are TGTGCCAGCAGTGACAGTCCTCCTTCACCCCTCCACTTT.

For this clone: An end of the junction does not agree with germline; a read error may underlie this. The CDR3 bases are TGTGTCAGCAGCGGAGGGACAGGGATGGAAGCTTTCTTT. Amino acid sequence: CVSSGGTGMEAFF. V usage is TRBV5-4 and J usage is TRBJ1-1; TRBD1 matches at 9 bases. Germline assignment: CDR1 SGHNT and CDR2 YYREEE (reference sequence). CDR3 length: 13 residues.